These T cell receptor beta chains were read from a single sample in a study of T cell changes during pregnancy in multiple sclerosis. The method was immunoSEQ multiplex PCR; TCRdb's version includes in-frame clones alone and lacks a portion of them. The sample records around 57,000 clones, 89% being singletons. The material sequenced was peripheral blood, taken in the first trimester of pregnancy. These receptor sequences come from a female donor with multiple sclerosis, enrolled in a pregnancy study. Each CDR3 is given with its conserved first and last residue.

TRBV7-3	CASSVNTDTQYF
TRBV4-2	CASSQDLRRGGYNEQFF
TRBV6-5	CASSYSGTVSYEQYF
TRBV14	CASSQVGDRGYGYTF
TRBV20-1	CSAREGVTQYF
TRBV29-1	CSVELQNNQPQHF
TRBV5-5	CASRNLQGGGYTF
TRBV5-5	CASSGNQAHQETQYF
TRBV6-1	CASRQVPVETQYF
TRBV6-1	CASSEAEYRVNVGGYTF
TRBV18	CASSPSVRGNSPLHF
TRBV7-9	CASSSQGDGNTIYF